Following are 30 T cell receptor beta chains from one sample sequenced in a study of blood T cell repertoires in COVID-19 (TCRdb year 2020). Preparation of the library involved the immunoSEQ multiplex PCR assay. TCRdb carries this immuneACCESS record with in-frame sequences only. Its versions omit some clonotypes, under half of them owing to an unresolved V gene in the studies checked, with the rest unexplained. The table for this sample lists more than 80,000 clones; around 80% of them were counted only once. Of the sample, around 7% is held by the ten largest clones. The sequencing sample was made of peripheral blood. These receptor sequences come from a man in his fifties or sixties with active or convalescent COVID-19.

V is TRBV15 and J is TRBJ2-1, with unresolved D. Trimming left V 3 bases short and J 6 bases short, with 12 bases between. Germline V CDR1 and CDR2: LNHNV, YYDKDF (reference sequence). CDR3 size: 14 residues. The DNA for the CDR3 is TGTGCCACCAGCAGCCTTTTTGAGGCCAATGAGCAGTTCTTC. Translating gives CATSSLFEANEQFF.

This clone has a handful of counts. The genes are TRBV9 and TRBJ2-4; D may be TRBD1 (5 bases). This CDR3 has 13 residues. Trimming cost V 0 bases and J 6 bases, with 7 bases left between them. The V gene's germline CDR1 is SGDLS and CDR2 YYNGEE. The CDR3 protein is CASSVGGTNIQYF. CDR3 DNA sequence: TGTGCCAGCAGCGTAGGGGGCACAAACATTCAGTACTTC.

This clone was picked up a small number of times. The rearrangement uses TRBV4-1 and TRBJ1-2, with 7 bases aligning to TRBD1. Germline V lookup: CDR1 MGHRA, CDR2 YSYEKL. The CDR3 runs to 14 residues. The trim removed 3 bases at V and 2 bases at J, leaving 3 bases unmatched. The CDR3 region is CASSQGQTNYGYTF. The CDR3 region has the DNA TGCGCCAGCAGCCAGGGACAGACAAACTATGGCTACACCTTC.

The chain employs TRBV15 and TRBJ2-2; TRBD2 matches at 16 bases. V lost 3 bases, J lost 4 bases, and 5 bases stayed unmatched. Germline V gene data show CDR1 as LNHNV and CDR2 as YYDKDF (reference sequence). The CDR3 has 18 residues. The CDR3 DNA reads as TGTGCCACCAGCAGCGGGACTAGCGGGGGGGCGGGCACCGGGGAGCTGTTTTTT. Protein product: CATSSGTSGGAGTGELFF.

The chain combines TRBV7-9 with TRBJ2-7, with D possibly matching TRBD1 (5 bases). The V end lost 2 bases, the J end lost 4 bases, and 6 bases lay between the germline ends. Germline CDR1 and CDR2: SEHNR and FQNEAQ (reference sequence). The CDR3 runs 12 residues. The DNA of the CDR3 is TGTGCCAGCAGCTTACAGGGTTACGAGCAGTACTTC. Residues: CASSLQGYEQYF.

The gene calls are TRBV4-1 and TRBJ2-7, with TRBD2 matching over 12 bases. In germline, CDR1 is MGHRA, CDR2 YSYEKL. This CDR3 comprises 14 residues. Trimming took 4 bases from V and 2 from J; bases not matched to a gene: 0. Here the CDR3 reads CASSRTSGAYEQYF. The CDR3 coding sequence is TGCGCCAGCAGCCGGACTAGCGGGGCCTACGAGCAGTACTTC.

This clone was seen only once. This chain connects TRBV29-1 to TRBJ1-4; D ambiguous. V was pared by 0 bases and J by 6 bases, with 8 bases between. The CDR3 totals 13 residues. Germline CDR1 reads SQVTM; CDR2 reads ANQGSEA. Here the CDR3 reads CSVEDGPDEKLFF. The DNA of the CDR3 is TGCAGCGTTGAAGATGGGCCAGATGAAAAACTGTTTTTT.

V gene TRBV18 combines with J gene TRBJ2-1, with 12 bases identical to TRBD1. Trimming at V came to 6 bases and at J to 12 bases, leaving 12 bases not matched to a gene. From germline, CDR1 is KGHSH and CDR2 LQKENI. This CDR3 comprises 15 residues. CDR3 region: CASSPGTGGAVGQFF. CDR3 coding DNA: TGTGCCAGCTCCCCCGGGACAGGGGGCGCAGTAGGGCAGTTCTTC.

V is TRBV6-2 or TRBV6-3 and J is TRBJ1-6; 8 positions match TRBD1. This CDR3 comprises 16 residues. Germline V CDR1 and CDR2: MNHEY, SVGEGT. The V and J ends lost 6 bases and 10 bases, in that order; junction bases with no gene match: 14. The CDR3 coding sequence is TGTGCCAGCAGCCTCATCACGACAGGGGTCGGCTCACCCCTCCACTTT. Translating gives CASSLITTGVGSPLHF.

In the case of this clone: In the same sample, other DNA sequences code for this CDR3. The genes are TRBV2 and TRBJ2-5, with D maybe TRBD1 (6 bases). The CDR3 spans 16 residues. Germline V gene lookup returns CDR1 SNHLY and CDR2 FYNNEI. Trimming removed 7 bases from V and 4 bases from J, with 22 bases in between. The CDR3 here is CASNGGSGVLRETQYF. The CDR3 bases are TGTGCCAGCAACGGCGGGTCAGGGGTTTTAAGAGAGACCCAGTACTTC.

This clone was detected only a few times. CDR3 amino acids: CASRRGGANVLTF. The CDR3 DNA reads as TGTGCCAGCAGGCGAGGAGGGGCCAACGTCCTGACTTTC. The rearrangement links TRBV12-3 or TRBV12-4 to TRBJ2-6; D is unresolved. The CDR3 has 13 amino acids. With 6 bases removed from V and 4 bases from J, the gap between germline ends came to 7 bases.

This clone was observed a single time. The chain has TRBV7-9 and TRBJ1-6, with D perhaps matching TRBD1 (6 bases). This CDR3 contains 13 residues. V was cut by 10 bases and J by 5 bases, with 12 bases left in between. Looked up from germline, CDR1 is SEHNR and CDR2 is FQNEAQ (reference sequence). CDR3 DNA: TGTGCCATAACCGGGACAAATAATTCACCCCTCCACTTT. Translation: CAITGTNNSPLHF. Together with reference TRBV7-9 and TRBJ1-6, the CDR3 gives the full variable domain: DTGVSQNPRHKITKRGQNVTFRCDPISEHNRLYWYRQTLGQGPEFLTYFQNEAQLEKSRLLSDRFSAERPKGSFSTLEIQRTEQGDSAMYLCAITGTNNSPLHFGNGTRLTVT.

This sequence joins TRBV6-5 and TRBJ1-2; 9 bases agree with TRBD1. Losses at the gene ends were 7 bases for V and 7 bases for J; bases not matched to a gene: 10. The CDR3 has 14 residues. The germline V gene has CDR1 MNHEY and CDR2 SVGAGI. CDR3 coding DNA: TGTGCCAGCACTAAACAGGGGGCGGGTGGTGGCTACACCTTC. The encoded protein is CASTKQGAGGGYTF.

The rearrangement links TRBV13 to TRBJ1-6; TRBD1 aligns across 9 bases. This CDR3 has 15 amino acids. The germline V gene has CDR1 PRHDT and CDR2 FYEKMQ (reference sequence). V was pared by 5 bases and J by 6 bases, with 5 bases of the junction left unmatched. The CDR3, as DNA: TGTGCCAGCAGCCCCCGACAGGGGGTTAATTCACCCCTCCACTTT. Translating it yields CASSPRQGVNSPLHF.

CDR3 region: CASSPGTGDEKLFF. The CDR3 region has the DNA TGTGCCAGCTCACCAGGGACAGGGGATGAAAAACTGTTTTTT. This chain joins TRBV18 and TRBJ1-4; 10 nucleotides agree with TRBD1. Losses at the gene ends were 2 bases for V and 6 bases for J; bases not matched to a gene: 0. The CDR3 extends over 14 amino acids. Per germline, CDR1 KGHSH and CDR2 LQKENI.

This sequence joins TRBV12-1 and TRBJ2-2; TRBD1 is the table's D call and was not checked against the DNA. TRBV12-1 is described as a pseudogene. The CDR3 has 17 amino acids. The CDR3 protein is CASSYPDRGDSTGELFF. The DNA of the CDR3 is TGTGCCAGCAGTTATCCTGACAGGGGAGATAGCACCGGGGAGCTGTTTTTT.

Only one count was recorded for this clone. This sequence joins TRBV28 and TRBJ1-2, with 7 bases identical to TRBD1. The CDR3 totals 14 residues. Germline CDR1 and CDR2: MDHEN and SYDVKM. The trim removed 7 bases at V and 2 bases at J, leaving 7 bases unmatched. The CDR3 DNA follows: TGTGCCAGCATTGCAGGGGGAACCAACTATGGCTACACCTTC. Translated, it gives CASIAGGTNYGYTF.

The chain uses TRBV3-1 (or the pseudogene TRBV3-2) and TRBJ1-6, with D maybe TRBD1 (6 bases). The germline V and J ends were trimmed by 3 bases and 7 bases, with 10 bases remaining between them. This CDR3 region has 14 residues. Germline V CDR1 and CDR2: LGHDT, YNNKEL (reference sequence). CDR3 DNA sequence: TGTGCCAGCAGCCAGGGGGCCAAGAATTCACCCCTCCACTTT. This encodes CASSQGAKNSPLHF.

V and J are TRBV5-4 and TRBJ1-6; D might be TRBD1 (6 bases). The CDR3 is 15 residues long. V was clipped by 2 bases and J by 5 bases, with 11 bases between them. CDR1 is SGHNT and CDR2 is YYREEE in the germline V gene (reference sequence). CDR3 nucleotides: TGTGCCAGCAGCTTCCAACAGGGAGATAATTCACCCCTCCACTTT. Its translation: CASSFQQGDNSPLHF.

This clone was seen only a few times. The chain couples TRBV6-1 to TRBJ2-7; possibly TRBD2 for D (5 bases). The germline CDR1 and CDR2 sequences are MNHNS and SASEGT. The CDR3 is made up of 15 amino acids. The germline V and J ends were trimmed by 0 bases and 3 bases, with 12 bases remaining between them. The chain's CDR3 is CASSEAQDSLYEQYV. The DNA of the CDR3 is TGTGCCAGCAGTGAAGCCCAGGACTCCCTCTACGAGCAGTACGTC.

The V gene is TRBV6-5, the J gene TRBJ2-3; 7 bases line up with TRBD1. The CDR3 covers 14 residues. V was pared by 6 bases and J by 2 bases, with 5 bases of the junction left unmatched. The germline CDR1 and CDR2 sequences are MNHEY and SVGAGI. DNA of the CDR3: TGTGCCAGCAGGGTGACAGGGACCACAGATACGCAGTATTTT. Amino acid sequence: CASRVTGTTDTQYF.

This chain uses TRBV18 with TRBJ1-1; the D gene is possibly TRBD1 (5 bases). The V end was cut by 5 bases, the J end by 1 base, with 8 bases between. This CDR3 spans 13 amino acids. Germline CDR1 is KGHSH and CDR2 is LQKENI. The CDR3 loop reads CASSFGQNTEAFF. The CDR3 region has the DNA TGTGCCAGCTCATTTGGACAGAACACTGAAGCTTTCTTT.

The CDR3 here is CASSMGPGGVYGYTF. In DNA form, the CDR3 reads TGTGCCAGTAGTATGGGACCAGGGGGAGTCTATGGCTACACCTTC. The J gene is TRBJ1-2, the V gene TRBV19; 7 bases are shared with TRBD1. Germline CDR1 reads LNHDA; CDR2 reads SQIVND (reference sequence). V gave up 3 bases and J gave up 4 bases; unmatched junction bases: 8. This CDR3 has 15 residues. The whole variable domain, remainder taken from reference TRBV19 and TRBJ1-2, is DGGITQSPKYLFRKEGQNVTLSCEQNLNHDAMYWYRQDPGQGLRLIYYSQIVNDFQKGDIAEGYSVSREKKESFPLTVTSAQKNPTAFYLCASSMGPGGVYGYTFGSGTRLTVV.

This clone has just a few counts. This chain joins TRBV4-1 and TRBJ2-7; tentative D call: TRBD2 (5 bases). V dropped 0 bases and J dropped 7 bases, with 13 bases sitting between them. Germline CDR1 and CDR2: MGHRA and YSYEKL. This CDR3 contains 14 residues. In nucleotides, the CDR3 is TGCGCCAGCAGCCAAGATGGGCCTTCGGGGGAGCAGTACTTC. It specifies CASSQDGPSGEQYF.

The chain employs TRBV5-1 and TRBJ1-2; TRBD1 agrees at 8 bases. The germline V gene encodes CDR1 SGHRS and CDR2 YFSETQ. This CDR3 has 14 residues. V dropped 4 bases and J dropped 5; count of bases not matched to a gene: 7. The CDR3 DNA reads as TGCGCCAGCAGCCCAGGACAGGGACCTTATGGCTACACCTTC. Residues: CASSPGQGPYGYTF. The full variable domain, completed using reference TRBV5-1 and TRBJ1-2, is KAGVTQTPRYLIKTRGQQVTLSCSPISGHRSVSWYQQTPGQGLQFLFEYFSETQRNKGNFPGRFSGRQFSNSRSEMNVSTLELGDSALYLCASSPGQGPYGYTFGSGTRLTVV.

Here the CDR3 DNA reads TGTGCCAGCAGCTTAGATCAGGGAGATACGCAGTATTTT. Residues: CASSLDQGDTQYF. The V and J genes are TRBV7-9 and TRBJ2-3; D perhaps matches TRBD1 (5 bases). Germline loops: CDR1 SEHNR, CDR2 FQNEAQ (reference sequence). The CDR3 totals 13 residues. The V end was cut by 1 base, the J end by 5 bases, with 7 bases between.

This clone appeared a single time. J is TRBJ2-7 and V is TRBV4-1; maybe TRBD1 (6 bases). Trimming shortened V by 1 base and J by 2 bases, and 12 bases separated the two germline ends. This CDR3 has 15 amino acids. Per the germline V gene, CDR1 is MGHRA and CDR2 is YSYEKL. CDR3: CASSQAGTSAYEQYF. The CDR3 coding sequence is TGCGCCAGCAGCCAAGCCGGGACATCCGCCTACGAGCAGTACTTC.

The genes are TRBV21-1 and TRBJ1-5. TRBV21-1 is listed as a pseudogene. The CDR3 length is 20 residues. The CDR3 is CASSKGGVLTGRDSNQPQHF. CDR3 bases: TGTGCCAGCAGCAAAGGAGGCGTATTGACGGGAAGGGATAGCAATCAGCCCCAGCATTTT.

The CDR3 coding sequence is TGCGCCAGCAGCTTGATGGCTAGTTATAGCACAGATACGCAGTATTTT. It translates to CASSLMASYSTDTQYF. The V and J genes are TRBV5-1 and TRBJ2-3, with D uncertain. Germline CDR1 SGHRS, CDR2 YFSETQ. CDR3 length equals 16 residues. V was cut by 1 base and J by 0 bases, with 12 bases left in between.

This clone has just a few counts. The chain couples TRBV10-1 to TRBJ2-3; D may be TRBD2 (6 bases). This CDR3 has 15 amino acids. Deletions cut 2 bases from V and 1 base from J, with 10 bases between. From germline, CDR1 is WNHNN and CDR2 SYGVQD (reference sequence). CDR3 region: CASSEGLAGTDTQYF. CDR3 nucleotides: TGCGCCAGCAGTGAGGGATTAGCGGGCACAGATACGCAGTATTTT.